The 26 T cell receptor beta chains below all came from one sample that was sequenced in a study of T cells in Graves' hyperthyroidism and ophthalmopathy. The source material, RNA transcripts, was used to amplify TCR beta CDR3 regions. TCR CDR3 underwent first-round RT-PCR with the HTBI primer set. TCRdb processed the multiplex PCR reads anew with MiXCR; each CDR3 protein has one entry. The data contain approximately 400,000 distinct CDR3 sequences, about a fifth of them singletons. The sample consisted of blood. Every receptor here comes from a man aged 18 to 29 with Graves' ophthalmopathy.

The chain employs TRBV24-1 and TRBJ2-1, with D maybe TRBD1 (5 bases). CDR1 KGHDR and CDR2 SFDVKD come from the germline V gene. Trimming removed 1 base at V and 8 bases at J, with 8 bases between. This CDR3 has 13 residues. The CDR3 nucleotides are TGTGCCACCAGTGATTTTGGGGCCGATGAGCAGTTCTTC. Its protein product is CATSDFGADEQFF.

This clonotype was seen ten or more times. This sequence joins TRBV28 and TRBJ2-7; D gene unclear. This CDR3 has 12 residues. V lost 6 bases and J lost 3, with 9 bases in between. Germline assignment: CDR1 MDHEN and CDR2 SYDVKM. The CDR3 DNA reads TGTGCCAGCAGGGGCGCCGTCTACGAGCAGTACTTC. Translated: CASRGAVYEQYF. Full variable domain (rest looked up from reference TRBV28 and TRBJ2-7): DVKVTQSSRYLVKRTGEKVFLECVQDMDHENMFWYRQDPGLGLRLIYFSYDVKMKEKGDIPEGYSVSREKKERFSLILESASTNQTSMYLCASRGAVYEQYFGPGTRLTVT.

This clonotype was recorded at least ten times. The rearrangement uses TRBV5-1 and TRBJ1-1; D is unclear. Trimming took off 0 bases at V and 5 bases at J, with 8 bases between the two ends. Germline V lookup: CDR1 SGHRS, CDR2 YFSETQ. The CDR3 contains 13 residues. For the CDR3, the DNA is TGCGCCAGCAGCTTGGAGATTGGTACTGAAGCTTTCTTT. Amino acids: CASSLEIGTEAFF.

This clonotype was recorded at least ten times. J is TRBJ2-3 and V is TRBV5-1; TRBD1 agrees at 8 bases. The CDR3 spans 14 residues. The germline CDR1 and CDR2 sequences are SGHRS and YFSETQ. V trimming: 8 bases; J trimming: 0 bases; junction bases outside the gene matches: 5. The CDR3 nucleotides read TGCGCCAGTTACAGGGGGGACAGCACAGATACGCAGTATTTT. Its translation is CASYRGDSTDTQYF.

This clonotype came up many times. The CDR3 spells CASSSGWGDTEAFF. The CDR3 DNA sequence: TGCGCCAGCAGCTCCGGGTGGGGGGACACTGAAGCTTTCTTT. The V and J genes are TRBV5-1 and TRBJ1-1, with a tentative D call TRBD1 (5 bases). CDR3 length: 14 amino acids. V lost 3 bases and J 3 bases, leaving 12 bases between the germline ends. The V gene's germline CDR1 is SGHRS and CDR2 YFSETQ.

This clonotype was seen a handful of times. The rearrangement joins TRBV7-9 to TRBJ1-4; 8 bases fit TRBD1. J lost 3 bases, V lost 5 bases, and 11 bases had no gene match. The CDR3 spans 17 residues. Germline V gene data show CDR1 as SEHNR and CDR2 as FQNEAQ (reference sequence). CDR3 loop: CASSPRQGAVANEKLFF. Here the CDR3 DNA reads TGTGCCAGCAGCCCCCGTCAGGGGGCCGTAGCTAATGAAAAACTGTTTTTT.

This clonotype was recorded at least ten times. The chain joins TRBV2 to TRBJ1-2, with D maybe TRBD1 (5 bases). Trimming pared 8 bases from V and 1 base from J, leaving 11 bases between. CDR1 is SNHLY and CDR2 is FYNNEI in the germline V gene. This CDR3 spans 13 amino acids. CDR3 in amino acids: CASGAGNNYGYTF. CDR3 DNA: TGTGCCAGCGGGGCAGGAAATAACTATGGCTACACCTTC.

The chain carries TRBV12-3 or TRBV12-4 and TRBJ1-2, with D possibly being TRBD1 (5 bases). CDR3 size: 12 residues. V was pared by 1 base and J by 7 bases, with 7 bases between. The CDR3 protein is CASSLEGFGYTF. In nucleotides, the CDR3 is TGTGCCAGCAGTTTAGAGGGGTTTGGCTACACCTTC.

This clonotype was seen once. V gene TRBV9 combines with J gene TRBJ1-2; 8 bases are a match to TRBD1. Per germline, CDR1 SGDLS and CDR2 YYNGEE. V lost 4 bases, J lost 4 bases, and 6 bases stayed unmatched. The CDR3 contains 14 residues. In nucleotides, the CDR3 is TGTGCCAGCAGCATAGGACAGGGTACCTATGGCTACACCTTC. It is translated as CASSIGQGTYGYTF.

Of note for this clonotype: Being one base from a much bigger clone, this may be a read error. CDR3 nucleotides: TGTGCCAGCAGTGAACAGGGGACTAGCACAGATACGCAGTATTTT. Protein sequence: CASSEQGTSTDTQYF. The gene calls are TRBV27 and TRBJ2-3; possible D gene TRBD1, 7 bases. Germline CDR1 reads MNHEY; CDR2 reads SMNVEV (reference sequence). Trimming left V 5 bases short and J 0 bases short, with 12 bases between. This CDR3 has 15 amino acids.

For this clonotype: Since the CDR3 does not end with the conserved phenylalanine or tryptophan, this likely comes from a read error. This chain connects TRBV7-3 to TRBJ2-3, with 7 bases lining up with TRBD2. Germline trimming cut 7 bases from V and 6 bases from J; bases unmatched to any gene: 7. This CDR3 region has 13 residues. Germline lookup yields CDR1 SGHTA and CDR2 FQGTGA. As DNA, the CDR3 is TGTGCCAGCAATTACGCAGCGGGGGATACGCAGTATGTT. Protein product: CASNYAAGDTQYV.

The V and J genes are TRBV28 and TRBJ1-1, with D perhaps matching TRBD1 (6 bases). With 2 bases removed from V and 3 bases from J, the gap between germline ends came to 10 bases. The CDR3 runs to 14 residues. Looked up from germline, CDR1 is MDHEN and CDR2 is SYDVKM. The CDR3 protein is CASSLEDRYTEAFF. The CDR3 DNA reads TGTGCCAGCAGTTTAGAGGACAGATACACTGAAGCTTTCTTT.

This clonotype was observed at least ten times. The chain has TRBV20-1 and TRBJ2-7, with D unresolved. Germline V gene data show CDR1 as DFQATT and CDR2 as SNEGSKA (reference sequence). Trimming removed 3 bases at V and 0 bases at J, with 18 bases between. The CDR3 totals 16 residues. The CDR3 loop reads CSARAGSADSSYEQYF. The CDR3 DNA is TGCAGTGCTAGGGCCGGATCGGCTGATAGCTCCTACGAGCAGTACTTC.

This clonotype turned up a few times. The CDR3 coding sequence is TGTGCCAGCAGCTACACTAGCGGGGGGCGGGGTGAGCAGTTCTTC. Protein sequence: CASSYTSGGRGEQFF. The genes are TRBV7-8 and TRBJ2-1; 12 nucleotides align to TRBD2. This CDR3 spans 15 amino acids. V gave up 4 bases and J gave up 9 bases; unmatched junction bases: 7. Germline V gives CDR1 SGHVS, CDR2 FQNEAQ.

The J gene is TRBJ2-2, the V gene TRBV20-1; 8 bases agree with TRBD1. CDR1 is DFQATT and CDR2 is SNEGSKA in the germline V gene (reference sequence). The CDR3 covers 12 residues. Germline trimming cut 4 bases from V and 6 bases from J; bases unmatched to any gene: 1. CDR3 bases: TGCAGTGCTACAGGGGGCCCCGGGGAGCTGTTTTTT. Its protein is CSATGGPGELFF.

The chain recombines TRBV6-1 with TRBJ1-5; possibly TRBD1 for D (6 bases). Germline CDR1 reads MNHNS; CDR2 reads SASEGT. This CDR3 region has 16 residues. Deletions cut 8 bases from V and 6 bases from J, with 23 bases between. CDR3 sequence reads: CASGGILDTGGQPQHF. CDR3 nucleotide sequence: TGTGCCAGCGGGGGCATTCTCGACACCGGCGGTCAGCCCCAGCATTTT.

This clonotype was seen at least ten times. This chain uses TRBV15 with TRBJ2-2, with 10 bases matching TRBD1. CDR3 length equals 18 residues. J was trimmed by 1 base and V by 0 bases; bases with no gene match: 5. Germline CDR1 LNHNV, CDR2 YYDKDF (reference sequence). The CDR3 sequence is CATSRDHDRGLNTGELFF. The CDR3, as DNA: TGTGCCACCAGCAGAGACCACGACAGGGGGCTGAACACCGGGGAGCTGTTTTTT.

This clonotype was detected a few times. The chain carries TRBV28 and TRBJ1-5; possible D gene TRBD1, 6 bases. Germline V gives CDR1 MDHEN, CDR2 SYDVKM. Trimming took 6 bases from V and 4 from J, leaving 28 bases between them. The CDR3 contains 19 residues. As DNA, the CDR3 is TGTGCCAGCAGGAGAGGTCTGAAGAGGACAGCACAACCTAATCAGCCCCAGCATTTT. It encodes CASRRGLKRTAQPNQPQHF. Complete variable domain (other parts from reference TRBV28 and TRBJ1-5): DVKVTQSSRYLVKRTGEKVFLECVQDMDHENMFWYRQDPGLGLRLIYFSYDVKMKEKGDIPEGYSVSREKKERFSLILESASTNQTSMYLCASRRGLKRTAQPNQPQHFGDGTRLSIL.

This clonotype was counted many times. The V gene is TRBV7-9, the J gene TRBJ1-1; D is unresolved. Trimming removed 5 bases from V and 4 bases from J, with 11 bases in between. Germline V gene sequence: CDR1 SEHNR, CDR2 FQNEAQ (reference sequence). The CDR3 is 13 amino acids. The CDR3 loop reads CASSPGQRTEAFF. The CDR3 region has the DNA TGTGCCAGCAGCCCCGGGCAGCGCACTGAAGCTTTCTTT.

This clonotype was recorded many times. CDR3 in DNA: TGTGCCAGCACCGGCGGGGTCTCCTACGAGCAGTACTTC. This encodes CASTGGVSYEQYF. The chain employs TRBV28 and TRBJ2-7; possible D gene TRBD2, 6 bases. The CDR3 spans 13 residues. The germline V and J ends were trimmed by 7 bases and 0 bases, with 10 bases remaining between them. Germline V gene lookup returns CDR1 MDHEN and CDR2 SYDVKM.

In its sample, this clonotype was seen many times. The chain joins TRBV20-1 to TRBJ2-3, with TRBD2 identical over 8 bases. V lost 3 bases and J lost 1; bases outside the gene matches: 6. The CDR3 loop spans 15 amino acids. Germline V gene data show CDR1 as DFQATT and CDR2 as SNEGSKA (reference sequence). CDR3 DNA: TGCAGTGCTAGCGGGGGGGCGGGAGGCACAGATACGCAGTATTTT. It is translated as CSASGGAGGTDTQYF.

The CDR3 region is CASSQKTGAHIQYF. The CDR3, as DNA: TGTGCCAGCAGCCAAAAGACAGGGGCGCACATTCAGTACTTC. The chain employs TRBV3-1 and TRBJ2-4; TRBD1 matches at 8 bases. J gave up 8 bases and V 2 bases, and 5 bases lay outside the gene matches. CDR1 and CDR2 (germline): LGHDT, YNNKEL (reference sequence). The CDR3 sequence is 14 residues long.

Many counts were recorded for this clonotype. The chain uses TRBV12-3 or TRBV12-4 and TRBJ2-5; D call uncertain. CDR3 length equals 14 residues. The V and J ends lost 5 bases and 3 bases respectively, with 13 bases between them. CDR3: CASSLLGSEETQYF. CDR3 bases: TGTGCCAGCAGTCTCCTAGGGTCGGAAGAGACCCAGTACTTC.

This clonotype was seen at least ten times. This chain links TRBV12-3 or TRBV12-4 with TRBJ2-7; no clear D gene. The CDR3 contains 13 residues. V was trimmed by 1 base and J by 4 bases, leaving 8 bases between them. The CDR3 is CASSLGKGYEQYF. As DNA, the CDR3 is TGTGCCAGCAGTTTAGGGAAGGGTTACGAGCAGTACTTC.

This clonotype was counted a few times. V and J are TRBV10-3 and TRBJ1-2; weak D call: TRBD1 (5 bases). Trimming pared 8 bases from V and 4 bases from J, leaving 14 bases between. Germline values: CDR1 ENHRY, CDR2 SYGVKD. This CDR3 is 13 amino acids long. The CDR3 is CAIGLGTGYGYTF. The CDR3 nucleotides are TGTGCCATCGGTCTCGGGACCGGCTATGGCTACACCTTC.

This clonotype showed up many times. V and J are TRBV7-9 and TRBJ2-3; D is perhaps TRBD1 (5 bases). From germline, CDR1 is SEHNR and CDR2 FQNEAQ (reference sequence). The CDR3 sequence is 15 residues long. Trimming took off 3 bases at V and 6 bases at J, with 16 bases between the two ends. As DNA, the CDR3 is TGTGCCAGCAGCTTGAGGACCCTTGGGGCCGATACGCAGTATTTT. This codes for CASSLRTLGADTQYF.